Below, 28 T cell receptor beta chains from the same sample are listed, as sequenced in a study of cytomegalovirus exposure and HLA in healthy donors. Amplification used 60 Vbeta primers and 13 Jbeta primers. This table comes from immunoSEQ multiplex PCR, and its TCRdb copy is limited to in-frame clones, with some not included. The sample has fewer than 350,000 clones, 70% to 90% seen once. Material: PBMCs. These receptors were obtained from a woman between 18 and 29 years old in good health and CMV-seronegative.

This chain joins TRBV7-6 and TRBJ2-3, with TRBD2 identical over 10 bases. Germline assignment: CDR1 SGHVS and CDR2 FNYEAQ. Trimming at V came to 4 bases and at J to 2 bases, leaving 3 bases not matched to a gene. The CDR3 totals 15 residues. CDR3 loop: CASSYLAGATDTQYF. CDR3 DNA: TGTGCCAGCAGCTACCTAGCGGGGGCCACAGATACGCAGTATTTT.

This chain links TRBV4-2 with TRBJ2-5; D gene ambiguous. The J call may be faulty, since TRBJ2-7 better matches the DNA end. Germline V gene lookup returns CDR1 LGHNA and CDR2 YNFKEQ. This CDR3 is built from 14 residues. CDR3 region: CASSQDPASYEQYF. The CDR3, as DNA: TGTGCCAGCAGCCAAGACCCTGCCTCCTACGAGCAGTACTTC.

About this clone: Additional DNA sequences in this sample encode the identical CDR3. V and J are TRBV5-1 and TRBJ2-5; TRBD1 might be the D (5 bases). Germline V lookup: CDR1 SGHRS, CDR2 YFSETQ. The CDR3 runs to 15 residues. Between the trimmed V and J ends, which lost 0 bases and 1 base, there was a span of 10 bases. CDR3 protein: CASSLGRQPQETQYF. CDR3 DNA: TGCGCCAGCAGCTTGGGCCGACAGCCCCAAGAGACCCAGTACTTC.

The V call is TRBV7-9, the J call TRBJ2-7; TRBD2 agrees at 7 bases. CDR1 and CDR2 (germline): SEHNR, FQNEAQ (reference sequence). The CDR3 contains 15 residues. V dropped 4 bases and J dropped 7; count of bases not matched to a gene: 13. As DNA, the CDR3 is TGTGCCAGCAGCTCACCTGGGACTAACCGGAGAGAGCAGTACTTC. It yields the protein CASSSPGTNRREQYF.

The chain is built from TRBV15 and TRBJ2-3; the D is unclear. Deletions cut 0 bases from V and 0 bases from J, with 13 bases between. Germline-derived CDR1 and CDR2 are LNHNV and YYDKDF (reference sequence). The CDR3 is 17 amino acids. The CDR3 DNA reads TGTGCCACCAGCAGAGATGGAAACTACTTCAGCACAGATACGCAGTATTTT. Protein sequence: CATSRDGNYFSTDTQYF. The variable domain in full, completed from reference TRBV15 and TRBJ2-3, reads DAMVIQNPRYQVTQFGKPVTLSCSQTLNHNVMYWYQQKSSQAPKLLFHYYDKDFNNEADTPDNFQSRRPNTSFCFLDIRSPGLGDTAMYLCATSRDGNYFSTDTQYFGPGTRLTVL.

J is TRBJ2-1 and V is TRBV11-1, with D possibly matching TRBD1 (6 bases). The CDR3 runs to 15 residues. V was clipped by 5 bases and J by 8 bases, with 19 bases between them. CDR1 is SGHAT, CDR2 FQDESV, per germline (reference sequence). As DNA, the CDR3 is TGTGCCAGCAGCGCCTCAGGGGCGCGGCGAGATGAGCAGTTCTTC. It is translated as CASSASGARRDEQFF.

The chain couples TRBV19 to TRBJ1-1; D is unresolved. Trimming removed 5 bases at V and 3 bases at J, with 7 bases between. Germline lookup yields CDR1 LNHDA and CDR2 SQIVND (reference sequence). This CDR3 contains 12 residues. The CDR3 DNA is TGTGCCAGTAGTGGGCGATACACTGAAGCTTTCTTT. Residues: CASSGRYTEAFF.

The chain carries TRBV28 and TRBJ2-7, with 9 bases identical to TRBD1. The V and J ends lost 8 bases and 7 bases, in that order; junction bases with no gene match: 12. CDR3 length: 14 residues. Germline CDR1 reads MDHEN; CDR2 reads SYDVKM. CDR3 sequence (DNA): TGTGCCAGCGAACGACAGGGGGGGGGCTGGGAGCAGTACTTC. It is translated as CASERQGGGWEQYF. Full variable domain (rest looked up from reference TRBV28 and TRBJ2-7): DVKVTQSSRYLVKRTGEKVFLECVQDMDHENMFWYRQDPGLGLRLIYFSYDVKMKEKGDIPEGYSVSREKKERFSLILESASTNQTSMYLCASERQGGGWEQYFGPGTRLTVT.

J is TRBJ1-4 and V is TRBV6-5; D is possibly TRBD1 (5 bases). CDR1 and CDR2 from the germline V gene are MNHEY and SVGAGI. V was clipped by 1 base and J by 6 bases, with 6 bases between them. The CDR3 is made up of 13 amino acids. In nucleotides, the CDR3 is TGTGCCAGCAGTTACTGGGGGGATGAAAAACTGTTTTTT. Protein sequence: CASSYWGDEKLFF.

This rearrangement joins TRBV25-1 to TRBJ2-3, with a weak D call TRBD1 (6 bases). The germline gives CDR1 MGHDK, CDR2 SYGVNS. This CDR3 is built from 16 residues. V lost 5 bases to trimming and J lost 2 bases, with 17 bases between them. The CDR3 protein is CASSRLSGAPTDTQYF. The CDR3 bases are TGTGCCAGCAGTAGACTTTCAGGGGCCCCCACAGATACGCAGTATTTT.

This rearrangement joins TRBV9 to TRBJ1-5; D not resolved. Looked up from germline, CDR1 is SGDLS and CDR2 is YYNGEE. Trimming shortened V by 0 bases and J by 6 bases, and 13 bases separated the two germline ends. This CDR3 has 15 residues. The CDR3 nucleotides read TGTGCCAGCAGCGTAGCTGGGAGGGCTGGTCAGCCCCAGCATTTT. Its protein is CASSVAGRAGQPQHF.

The rearrangement uses TRBV7-9 and TRBJ1-1; D remains unclear. The CDR3 extends over 15 amino acids. CDR1 is SEHNR and CDR2 is FQNEAQ in the germline V gene (reference sequence). V was shortened by 5 bases and J by 4 bases, with 17 bases between the two germline ends. The CDR3 coding sequence is TGTGCCAGCAGCCCCTTTACGGGGTGGGGCACTGAAGCTTTCTTT. It codes for CASSPFTGWGTEAFF.

V usage is TRBV9 and J usage is TRBJ2-7; TRBD1 aligns across 8 bases. Looked up from germline, CDR1 is SGDLS and CDR2 is YYNGEE. The CDR3 is made up of 17 amino acids. Trimming took 3 bases from V and 3 from J; bases not matched to a gene: 14. This CDR3 reads CASSAQGAPKSGYEQYF. The DNA for the CDR3 is TGTGCCAGCAGCGCTCAGGGGGCGCCCAAAAGTGGCTACGAGCAGTACTTC.

The chain links TRBV9 to TRBJ1-3, with a weak D call TRBD1 (6 bases). The CDR3 is made up of 14 amino acids. Trimming took off 4 bases at V and 4 bases at J, with 12 bases between the two ends. CDR1 and CDR2 from the germline V gene are SGDLS and YYNGEE. In DNA, the CDR3 is TGTGCCAGCAGCCTCCAGGGGATCGGAAACACCATATATTTT. Encoded protein: CASSLQGIGNTIYF.

The CDR3 is CASISWEGIEYGYTF. CDR3 bases: TGTGCCAGCATCTCGTGGGAGGGGATCGAGTATGGCTACACCTTC. The rearrangement uses TRBV6-5 and TRBJ1-2; the D gene is possibly TRBD1 (5 bases). The CDR3 extends over 15 amino acids. The ends were cut back, 7 bases at V and 5 bases at J, with 20 bases in the middle. The germline gives CDR1 MNHEY, CDR2 SVGAGI.

The rearrangement uses TRBV5-6 and TRBJ1-1, with D possibly being TRBD1 (6 bases). Looked up from germline, CDR1 is SGHDT and CDR2 is YYEEEE. The CDR3 totals 13 residues. Trimming left V 0 bases short and J 4 bases short, with 7 bases between. CDR3 in amino acids: CASSLGTATEAFF. DNA of the CDR3: TGTGCCAGCAGCTTGGGGACAGCCACTGAAGCTTTCTTT.

The J gene is TRBJ2-3, the V gene TRBV29-1, with 15 bases that match TRBD2. The germline V gene has CDR1 SQVTM and CDR2 ANQGSEA. V shed 6 bases and J 5 bases; nucleotides not matched to a gene: 6. The CDR3 spans 15 residues. The CDR3 reads CSVHGLAGGVDTQYF. The CDR3 DNA sequence: TGCAGCGTCCATGGACTAGCGGGGGGGGTAGATACGCAGTATTTT.

The rearrangement uses TRBV4-1 and TRBJ1-5; a weak D match, TRBD1 (5 bases). The CDR3 covers 15 residues. Trimming removed 3 bases at V and 6 bases at J, with 15 bases between. Germline V gene lookup returns CDR1 MGHRA and CDR2 YSYEKL. The DNA of the CDR3 is TGCGCCAGCAGCCATGGGGGGGAAGCAGTTCAGCCCCAGCATTTT. Translating it yields CASSHGGEAVQPQHF.

V is TRBV7-9 and J is TRBJ2-2; D perhaps matches TRBD2 (5 bases). This CDR3 is 16 amino acids long. V was clipped by 2 bases and J by 1 base, with 11 bases between them. Germline CDR1 and CDR2: SEHNR and FQNEAQ (reference sequence). In DNA form, the CDR3 reads TGTGCCAGCAGCTTATCACGGGGAAAGAACACCGGGGAGCTGTTTTTT. It specifies CASSLSRGKNTGELFF.

The CDR3 is CASSIDLSSRADYGYTF. In nucleotides, the CDR3 is TGTGCCAGTAGTATAGATCTATCGTCTAGAGCGGACTATGGCTACACCTTC. V and J are TRBV19 and TRBJ1-2; D gene unclear. Trimming left V 0 bases short and J 3 bases short, with 17 bases between. The germline V gene has CDR1 LNHDA and CDR2 SQIVND (reference sequence). The length of the CDR3 is 17 residues.

This clone was seen a single time. Within the sample, other DNA sequences also encode this same CDR3. The J gene is TRBJ1-6, the V gene TRBV5-1; 12 bases match TRBD1. With 6 bases clipped from V and 13 bases from J, the junction kept 14 bases outside the gene matches. The CDR3 covers 16 residues. Germline V gene data show CDR1 as SGHRS and CDR2 as YFSETQ. The CDR3 coding sequence is TGCGCCAGCAAACCCAACCTCGGGACAGGGGGCTCCCCCCTCCACTTT. Translating it yields CASKPNLGTGGSPLHF.

The chain carries TRBV25-1 and TRBJ1-1; possible D gene TRBD1, 6 bases. The CDR3 length is 16 residues. Germline-derived CDR1 and CDR2 are MGHDK and SYGVNS. Trimming took 4 bases from V and 4 from J, leaving 19 bases between them. The CDR3 nucleotides are TGTGCCAGCAGTGGAGAACGCCCCGGGGGGCGCACTGAAGCTTTCTTT. Translated, it gives CASSGERPGGRTEAFF.

J is TRBJ2-7 and V is TRBV5-1, with D possibly TRBD1 on 5 matching bases. The V end lost 1 base, the J end lost 4 bases, and 12 bases lay between the germline ends. The CDR3 is 14 amino acids. Germline V gene sequence: CDR1 SGHRS, CDR2 YFSETQ. Written as DNA, the CDR3 is TGCGCCAGCAGCTTGTCTGACAGCCCGTACGAGCAGTACTTC. It is translated as CASSLSDSPYEQYF.

The rearrangement links TRBV5-6 to TRBJ2-1; 16 bases align to TRBD2. The CDR3 length is 18 residues. CDR1 is SGHDT, CDR2 YYEEEE, per germline. The ends lost 4 bases at V and 4 bases at J; junction bases unmatched: 8. The DNA for the CDR3 is TGTGCCAGCAGCGCATACGGGACTAGCGGGGGGGGTTACAATGAGCAGTTCTTC. This encodes CASSAYGTSGGGYNEQFF.

V is TRBV5-6 and J is TRBJ1-2; 10 nucleotides line up with TRBD1. This CDR3 contains 14 residues. CDR1 SGHDT and CDR2 YYEEEE come from the germline V gene. V was pared by 4 bases and J by 8 bases, with 8 bases of the junction left unmatched. CDR3 residues: CASSGDRGLGGYTF. The CDR3 DNA reads as TGTGCCAGCAGCGGCGACAGGGGGCTCGGGGGCTACACCTTC.

This chain joins TRBV30 and TRBJ1-6; possibly TRBD1 for D (6 bases). The CDR3 is made up of 18 amino acids. Trimming took off 2 bases at V and 6 bases at J, with 23 bases between the two ends. Germline V gives CDR1 GTSNPN, CDR2 SVGIG (reference sequence). The CDR3 DNA reads TGTGCCTGGAGTCGGGGTGGCCAAGGGAAAGGGGGTAATTCACCCCTCCACTTT. Translating it yields CAWSRGGQGKGGNSPLHF.

This chain joins TRBV19 and TRBJ1-5, with D tentatively TRBD1 (5 bases). The CDR3 spans 15 residues. The V end was cut by 6 bases, the J end by 0 bases, with 12 bases between. Germline CDR1 and CDR2: LNHDA and SQIVND (reference sequence). CDR3 loop: CASSKTDVSNQPQHF. The CDR3 region has the DNA TGTGCCAGTAGCAAGACAGATGTTAGCAATCAGCCCCAGCATTTT.

The gene calls are TRBV29-1 and TRBJ1-2; weak D call: TRBD1 (6 bases). Looked up from germline, CDR1 is SQVTM and CDR2 is ANQGSEA. V was shortened by 3 bases and J by 7 bases, with 12 bases between the two germline ends. The CDR3 has 12 residues. The CDR3 region is CSVDQGRGGYTF. CDR3 nucleotides: TGCAGCGTTGACCAGGGGCGCGGTGGCTACACCTTC.